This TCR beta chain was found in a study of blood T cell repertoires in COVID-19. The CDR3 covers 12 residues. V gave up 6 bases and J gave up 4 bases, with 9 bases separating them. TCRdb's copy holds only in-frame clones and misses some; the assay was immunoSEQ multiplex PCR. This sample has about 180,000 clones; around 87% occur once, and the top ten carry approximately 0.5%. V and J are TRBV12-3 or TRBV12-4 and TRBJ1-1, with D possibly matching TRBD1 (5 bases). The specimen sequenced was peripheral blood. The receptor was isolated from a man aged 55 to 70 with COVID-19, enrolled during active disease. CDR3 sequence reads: CASRAGPTEAFF. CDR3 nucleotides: TGTGCCAGCAGAGCGGGGCCCACTGAAGCTTTCTTT.